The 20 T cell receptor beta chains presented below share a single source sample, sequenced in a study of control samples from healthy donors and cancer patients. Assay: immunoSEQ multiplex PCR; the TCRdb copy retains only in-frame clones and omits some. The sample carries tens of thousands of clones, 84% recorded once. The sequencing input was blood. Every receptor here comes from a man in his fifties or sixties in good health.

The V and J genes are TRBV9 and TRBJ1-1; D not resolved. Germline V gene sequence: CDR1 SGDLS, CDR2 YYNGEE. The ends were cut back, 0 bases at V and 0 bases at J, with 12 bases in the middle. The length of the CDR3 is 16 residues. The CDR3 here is CASSVGGLGMNTEAFF. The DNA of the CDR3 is TGTGCCAGCAGCGTAGGGGGATTGGGGATGAACACTGAAGCTTTCTTT.

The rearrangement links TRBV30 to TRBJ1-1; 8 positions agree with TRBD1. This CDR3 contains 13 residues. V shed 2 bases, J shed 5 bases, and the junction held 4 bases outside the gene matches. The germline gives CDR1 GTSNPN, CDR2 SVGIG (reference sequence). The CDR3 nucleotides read TGTGCCTGGAGTAAGGACAGGGTGACTGAAGCTTTCTTT. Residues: CAWSKDRVTEAFF.

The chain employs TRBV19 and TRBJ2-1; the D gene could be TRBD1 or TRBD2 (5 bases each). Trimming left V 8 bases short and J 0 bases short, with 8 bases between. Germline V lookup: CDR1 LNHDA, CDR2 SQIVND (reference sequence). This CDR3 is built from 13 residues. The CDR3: CASGGSSYNEQFF. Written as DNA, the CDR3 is TGTGCCAGTGGGGGAAGCTCCTACAATGAGCAGTTCTTC. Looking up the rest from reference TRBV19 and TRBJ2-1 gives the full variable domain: DGGITQSPKYLFRKEGQNVTLSCEQNLNHDAMYWYRQDPGQGLRLIYYSQIVNDFQKGDIAEGYSVSREKKESFPLTVTSAQKNPTAFYLCASGGSSYNEQFFGPGTRLTVL.

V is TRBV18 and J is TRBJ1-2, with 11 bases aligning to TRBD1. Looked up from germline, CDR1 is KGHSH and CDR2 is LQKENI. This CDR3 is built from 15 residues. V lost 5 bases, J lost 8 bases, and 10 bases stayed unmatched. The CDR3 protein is CASSSGTGGIRGYTF. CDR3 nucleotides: TGTGCCAGCTCATCCGGGACAGGGGGAATCCGGGGCTACACCTTC.

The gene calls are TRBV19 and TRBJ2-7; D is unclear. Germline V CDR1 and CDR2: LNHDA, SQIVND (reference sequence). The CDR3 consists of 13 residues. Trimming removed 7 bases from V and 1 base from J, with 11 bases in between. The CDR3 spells CASNPGWSYEQYF. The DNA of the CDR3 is TGTGCCAGTAATCCCGGGTGGTCCTACGAGCAGTACTTC.

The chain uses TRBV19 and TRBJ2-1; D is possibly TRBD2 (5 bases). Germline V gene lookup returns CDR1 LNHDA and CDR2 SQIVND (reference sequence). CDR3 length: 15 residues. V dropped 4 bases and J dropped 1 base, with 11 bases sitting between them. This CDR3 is CASSKPGGSYNEQFF. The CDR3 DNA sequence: TGTGCCAGTAGTAAACCTGGCGGGTCCTACAATGAGCAGTTCTTC.

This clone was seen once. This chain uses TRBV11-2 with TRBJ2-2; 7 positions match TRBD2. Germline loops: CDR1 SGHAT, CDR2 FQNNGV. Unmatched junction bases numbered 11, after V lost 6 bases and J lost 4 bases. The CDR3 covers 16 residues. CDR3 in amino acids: CASRNVRGRATGELFF. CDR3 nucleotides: TGTGCCAGCAGAAACGTGCGGGGGAGGGCCACCGGGGAGCTGTTTTTT. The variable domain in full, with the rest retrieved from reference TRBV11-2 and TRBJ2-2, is EAGVAQSPRYKIIEKRQSVAFWCNPISGHATLYWYQQILGQGPKLLIQFQNNGVVDDSQLPKDRFSAERLKGVDSTLKIQPAKLEDSAVYLCASRNVRGRATGELFFGEGSRLTVL.

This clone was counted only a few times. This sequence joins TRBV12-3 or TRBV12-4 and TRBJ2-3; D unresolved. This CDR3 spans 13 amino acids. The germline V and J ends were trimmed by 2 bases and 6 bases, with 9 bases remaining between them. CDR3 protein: CASSLLSPDTQYF. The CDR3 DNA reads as TGTGCCAGCAGTTTACTTTCGCCTGATACGCAGTATTTT.

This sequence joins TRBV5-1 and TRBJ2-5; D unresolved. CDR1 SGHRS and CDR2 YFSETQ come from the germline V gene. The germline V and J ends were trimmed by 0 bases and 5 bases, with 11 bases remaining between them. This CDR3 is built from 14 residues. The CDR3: CASSLGESRETQYF. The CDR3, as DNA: TGCGCCAGCAGCTTGGGAGAGTCACGGGAGACCCAGTACTTC.

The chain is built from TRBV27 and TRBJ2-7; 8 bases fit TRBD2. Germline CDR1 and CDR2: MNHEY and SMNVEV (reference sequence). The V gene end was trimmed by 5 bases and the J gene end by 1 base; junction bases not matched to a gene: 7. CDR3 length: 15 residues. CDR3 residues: CASSPFREGSYEQYF. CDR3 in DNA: TGTGCCAGCAGTCCCTTCCGGGAGGGTTCCTACGAGCAGTACTTC.

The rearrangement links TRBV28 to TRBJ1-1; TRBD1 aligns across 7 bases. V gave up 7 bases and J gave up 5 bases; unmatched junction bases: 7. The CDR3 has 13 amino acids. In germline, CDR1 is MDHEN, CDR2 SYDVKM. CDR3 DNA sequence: TGTGCCAGCACCAAGACAGGGAGGACTGAAGCTTTCTTT. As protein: CASTKTGRTEAFF.

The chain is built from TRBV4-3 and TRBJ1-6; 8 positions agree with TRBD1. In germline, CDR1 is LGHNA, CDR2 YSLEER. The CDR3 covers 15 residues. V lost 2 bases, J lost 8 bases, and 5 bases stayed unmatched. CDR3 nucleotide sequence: TGCGCCAGCAGCCAACAGGGGGCGGGGGATTCACCCCTCCACTTT. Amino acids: CASSQQGAGDSPLHF.

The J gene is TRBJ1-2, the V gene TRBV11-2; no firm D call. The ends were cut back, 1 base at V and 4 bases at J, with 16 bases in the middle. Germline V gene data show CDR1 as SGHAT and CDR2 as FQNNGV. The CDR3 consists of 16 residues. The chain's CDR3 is CASSLGPRDGSYGYTF. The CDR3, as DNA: TGTGCCAGCAGCTTAGGTCCCAGAGACGGCAGCTATGGCTACACCTTC.

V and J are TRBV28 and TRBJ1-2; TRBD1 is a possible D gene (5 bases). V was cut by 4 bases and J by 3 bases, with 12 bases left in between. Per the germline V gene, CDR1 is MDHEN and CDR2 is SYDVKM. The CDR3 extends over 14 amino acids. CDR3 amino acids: CASSSHRNDYGYTF. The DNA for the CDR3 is TGTGCCAGCAGTTCTCACAGGAACGACTATGGCTACACCTTC.

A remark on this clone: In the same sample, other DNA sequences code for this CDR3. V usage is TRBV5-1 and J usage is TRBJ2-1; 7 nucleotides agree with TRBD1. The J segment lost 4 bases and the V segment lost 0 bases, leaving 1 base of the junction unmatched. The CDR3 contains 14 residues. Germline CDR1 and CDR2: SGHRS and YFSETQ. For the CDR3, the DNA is TGCGCCAGCAGCTTGGGGGACAGTTACAATGAGCAGTTCTTC. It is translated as CASSLGDSYNEQFF. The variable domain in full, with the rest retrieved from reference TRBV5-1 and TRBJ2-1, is KAGVTQTPRYLIKTRGQQVTLSCSPISGHRSVSWYQQTPGQGLQFLFEYFSETQRNKGNFPGRFSGRQFSNSRSEMNVSTLELGDSALYLCASSLGDSYNEQFFGPGTRLTVL.

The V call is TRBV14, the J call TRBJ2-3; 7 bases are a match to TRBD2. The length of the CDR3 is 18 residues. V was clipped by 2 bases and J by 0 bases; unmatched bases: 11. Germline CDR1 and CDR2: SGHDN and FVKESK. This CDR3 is CASSQQRASGISTDTQYF. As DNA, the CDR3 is TGTGCCAGCAGCCAACAAAGAGCGAGCGGGATCAGCACAGATACGCAGTATTTT. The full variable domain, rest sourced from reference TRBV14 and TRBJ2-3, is EAGVTQFPSHSVIEKGQTVTLRCDPISGHDNLYWYRRVMGKEIKFLLHFVKESKQDESGMPNNRFLAERTGGTYSTLKVQPAELEDSGVYFCASSQQRASGISTDTQYFGPGTRLTVL.

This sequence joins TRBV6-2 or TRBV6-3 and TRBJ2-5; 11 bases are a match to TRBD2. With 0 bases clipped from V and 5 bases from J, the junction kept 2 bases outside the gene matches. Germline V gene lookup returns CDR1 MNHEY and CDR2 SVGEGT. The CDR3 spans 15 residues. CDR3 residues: CASSYSSSGRETQYF. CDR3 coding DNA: TGTGCCAGCAGTTACTCCTCTAGCGGGAGGGAGACCCAGTACTTC.

The CDR3 sequence: CASSSGLAGEADTQYF. The DNA for the CDR3 is TGTGCCAGCAGCTCAGGGCTAGCGGGAGAGGCAGATACGCAGTATTTT. J is TRBJ2-3 and V is TRBV11-3; TRBD2 matches at 10 bases. CDR1 and CDR2 (germline): SGHNT, YENEEA. CDR3 length equals 16 residues. After removal of 4 bases from V and 4 bases from J, the junction contained 8 bases not matched to a gene.

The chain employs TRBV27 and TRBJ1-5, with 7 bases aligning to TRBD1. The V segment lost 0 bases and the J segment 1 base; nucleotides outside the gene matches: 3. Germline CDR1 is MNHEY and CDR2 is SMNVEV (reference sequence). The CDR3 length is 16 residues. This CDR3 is CASSLSGRGSNQPQHF. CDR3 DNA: TGTGCCAGCAGTTTATCGGGCAGGGGGAGCAATCAGCCCCAGCATTTT.

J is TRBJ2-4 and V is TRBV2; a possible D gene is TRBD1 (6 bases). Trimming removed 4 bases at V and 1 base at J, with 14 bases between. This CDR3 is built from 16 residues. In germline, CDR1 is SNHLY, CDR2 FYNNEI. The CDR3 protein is CASSGLSGEAKNIQYF. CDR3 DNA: TGTGCCAGCAGTGGTTTATCAGGGGAGGCCAAAAACATTCAGTACTTC.